This T cell receptor beta chain was recovered during a study of shared clonotypes between healthy human individuals. V was clipped by 6 bases and J by 4 bases, with 15 bases between them. Germline CDR1 and CDR2: MNHEY and SMNVEV (reference sequence). This CDR3 is 14 amino acids long. Deep-level assay runs were performed. In replicate PCRs of sorted subsets, approximately 200 ng DNA, roughly 27,000 T cell genomes, was used. Clones were read by immunoSEQ multiplex PCR, and TCRdb kept only the in-frame ones, dropping some. The sample yields nearly 600,000 clones, over 95% seen once. Positively selected for CCR7, the CD45RO-negative cells used as naive CD8 cells excluded terminally differentiated effector memory CD45RA+ cells.

The receptor's source is a young woman in good health. Sequenced material: naive CD8+ T cells sorted from blood. The chain uses TRBV27 and TRBJ1-1; TRBD1 might be the D (5 bases). The CDR3 here is CASRTGASGTEAFF. The CDR3 nucleotides read TGTGCCAGCAGGACCGGGGCCTCGGGCACTGAAGCTTTCTTT.